This T cell receptor (beta chain) was documented in a study of blood T cell repertoires in COVID-19 (dated by TCRdb to 2020 to 2021). The study in broad terms: Collaborator samples came from the United States, Italy and Spain and covered acute and convalescent phases of COVID-19. The prospective study material was composed of cDNA or gDNA derived from T cells, B-cell-depleted T cells, or PBMCs. The dataset comprised deeply sampled blood TCRbeta repertoires from subjects exposed to, actively infected with, or recovered from COVID-19. A freely available public database, intended as a resource for researchers studying the immune response to SARS-CoV-2, is where the repertoires were released. The samples were drawn from two sources: the first 160 participants of the ongoing ImmuneRACE study, and 1,254 subjects contributed by 6 global collaborators. A de-identified subject ID, COVID-19 status, age in years and sex were almost always included in the sample metadata. Where available, HLA class I and class II types were obtained from metadata supplied by the sample provider rather than from assay-based typing.

Points on this clone: No antigen is known for it. It has no much larger one-base neighbor in the sample; base qualities were not kept.

The CDR3 goes from the cysteine to the phenylalanine over 15 residues. CDR3 DNA is the only sequence kept; it has 45 bases, read in frame from the first base. Trimming removed 1 base from V and 4 bases from J, leaving 12 bases between the germline ends. From a lookup of the germline V gene, CDR1 and CDR2 are LGHNA and YNFKEQ. TCRbeta CDR3 regions were amplified from genomic DNA using the immunoSEQ Assay, a bias-controlled multiplex PCR. In the original analysis: The number of nucleated cells in each sample was estimated from the amplification of reference gene primers within the assay. Sequence reads were collapsed and filtered to measure the absolute abundance of every unique TCRbeta CDR3 rearrangement. Productive Simpson clonality was computed per sample as the square root of Simpson's diversity index over productive rearrangements. Drawn from immuneACCESS, this table holds only the in-frame rearrangements with V and J called that TCRdb kept. Clones are partly lost; checked studies trace under half to an unresolved V gene and leave the rest unexplained. V, J and clone size reflect that table, while D and trimming were determined from the DNA. Across this sample there are around 210,000 clones, with roughly 90% seen only once. The top ten constitute around 8.9% of the sample.

The full study reports these points: Clinical and demographic metadata were provided uncurated, with the amount varying by source and participant.

Participants in the prospective study were aged roughly 18 to 100 years, lived in 20 to 30 United States geographic areas, and enrolled through a virtual design. In the prospective study, participants were assigned to cohorts based on the clinical history participants reported in a screening survey and a study questionnaire. ImmuneRACE Cohort 3 recovered participants were defined by two consecutive negative NP/OP PCR tests, healthcare professional clearance, or symptom resolution. Each participant in the prospective study had whole blood, serum and a nasopharyngeal or oropharyngeal swab collected by mobile phlebotomists. Participants in the prospective study had the option to provide additional blood draws and questionnaires over an approximately two-month period. Before DNA extraction, prospective study blood samples were shipped either frozen or at room temperature.

The V and J genes are TRBV4-2 and TRBJ2-3, with TRBD1 tentatively as D gene (7 bases match). The specimen sequenced was PBMCs or T cells enriched from blood (not recorded which). The TCR comes from a woman aged 18-29 years who had recovered from COVID-19. The DNA sequence is TGTGCCAGCAGCCAAGGAGGAGGGGGCGCAGATACGCAGTATTTT. This codes for CASSQGGGGADTQYF.